Below are 32 T cell receptor beta chains sequenced from a single sample in a study of T cells in Graves' hyperthyroidism and ophthalmopathy. Amplified regions were TCR beta CDR3 sequences from RNA transcripts. Using the HTBI primer set, a first-round RT-PCR was run on the TCR CDR3. TCRdb passed the multiplex PCR reads through MiXCR, listing each CDR3 protein once. The sample holds around 340,000 distinct CDR3 sequences, about 21% seen once. Sequencing input: blood. These receptors all come from a woman between 45 and 60 years old with Graves' hyperthyroidism.

The V call is TRBV6-9, the J call TRBJ2-2, with 7 bases identical to TRBD2. The germline V gene encodes CDR1 MNHGY and CDR2 SVAAGI. The CDR3 consists of 18 residues. Trimming removed 2 bases from V and 7 bases from J; junction bases left unmatched: 16. The CDR3 is CASSYREAGGGLHGELFF. The CDR3 nucleotides read TGTGCCAGCAGTTATCGGGAGGCTGGCGGGGGATTGCACGGGGAGCTGTTTTTT.

This clonotype showed up many times. The CDR3 here is CASSSGTAWGDEQFF. CDR3 nucleotide sequence: TGTGCCAGCAGTTCCGGGACAGCTTGGGGAGATGAGCAGTTCTTC. The J gene is TRBJ2-1, the V gene TRBV2; 7 nucleotides align to TRBD1. Germline loops: CDR1 SNHLY, CDR2 FYNNEI. The CDR3 runs to 15 residues. The V gene end was trimmed by 5 bases and the J gene end by 8 bases; junction bases not matched to a gene: 12.

This clonotype was found many times. The chain employs TRBV13 and TRBJ2-7; 7 bases are a match to TRBD1. The ends lost 6 bases at V and 1 base at J; junction bases unmatched: 3. The CDR3 extends over 13 amino acids. Germline assignment: CDR1 PRHDT and CDR2 FYEKMQ (reference sequence). CDR3: CASRETGSYEQYF. CDR3 sequence (DNA): TGTGCCAGCAGGGAGACAGGGTCCTACGAGCAGTACTTC.

This clonotype was found many times. The chain joins TRBV9 to TRBJ2-7; tentative D call: TRBD1 (5 bases). Trimming shortened V by 3 bases and J by 0 bases, and 10 bases separated the two germline ends. The CDR3 length is 14 residues. Germline CDR1 reads SGDLS; CDR2 reads YYNGEE. CDR3 amino acids: CASSAHRSSYEQYF. The DNA for the CDR3 is TGTGCCAGCAGCGCTCACAGGAGCTCCTACGAGCAGTACTTC.

This clonotype has a count of ten or more. This chain connects TRBV5-5 to TRBJ2-2; D ambiguous. This CDR3 spans 15 amino acids. V lost 0 bases and J 1 base, leaving 7 bases between the germline ends. Germline CDR1 and CDR2: SGHKS and YYEKEE (reference sequence). The CDR3 spells CASSLEGLNTGELFF. As DNA, the CDR3 is TGTGCCAGCAGCTTGGAGGGCTTGAACACCGGGGAGCTGTTTTTT. The full variable domain, in which reference TRBV5-5 and TRBJ2-2 provide the parts outside the CDR3, is DAGVTQSPTHLIKTRGQQVTLRCSPISGHKSVSWYQQVLGQGPQFIFQYYEKEERGRGNFPDRFSARQFPNYSSELNVNALLLGDSALYLCASSLEGLNTGELFFGEGSRLTVL.

The J gene is TRBJ1-5, the V gene TRBV2; 10 nucleotides align to TRBD1. Germline V lookup: CDR1 SNHLY, CDR2 FYNNEI. CDR3 length equals 14 residues. The trim removed 8 bases at V and 6 bases at J, leaving 7 bases unmatched. The CDR3 is CASSGTGDSQPQHF. CDR3 nucleotides: TGTGCCAGCTCCGGGACAGGGGATTCTCAGCCCCAGCATTTT.

Many counts were recorded for this clonotype. The chain carries TRBV5-1 and TRBJ2-1; 9 nucleotides line up with TRBD2. J gave up 6 bases and V 4 bases, and 11 bases lay outside the gene matches. This CDR3 has 16 amino acids. Germline V lookup: CDR1 SGHRS, CDR2 YFSETQ. The CDR3 bases are TGCGCCAGCAGCCCAACCGGGACTAGCCTCGTCAATGAGCAGTTCTTC. Translating gives CASSPTGTSLVNEQFF.

This clonotype has ten or more counts. The genes are TRBV7-2 and TRBJ2-2; TRBD1 is a possible D gene (5 bases). V lost 3 bases, J lost 7 bases, and 12 bases lay in between. The CDR3 is made up of 14 amino acids. CDR1 is SGHTA, CDR2 FQGNSA, per germline. CDR3 sequence (DNA): TGTGCCAGCAGCTTCCAGGGTTTGCGCGGGGAGCTGTTTTTT. This sequence encodes CASSFQGLRGELFF.

This clonotype was found many times. This chain links TRBV20-1 with TRBJ2-7; D unresolved. Germline loops: CDR1 DFQATT, CDR2 SNEGSKA (reference sequence). The CDR3 runs to 12 residues. Trimming removed 2 bases at V and 6 bases at J, with 11 bases between. The CDR3 here is CSARWQSIEQYF. The CDR3 DNA is TGCAGTGCTAGATGGCAGAGTATCGAGCAGTACTTC.

This clonotype was picked up a small number of times. The chain has TRBV28 and TRBJ2-3, with 8 bases fitting TRBD2. The ends lost 3 bases at V and 2 bases at J; junction bases unmatched: 4. Germline CDR1 MDHEN, CDR2 SYDVKM. This CDR3 is built from 15 residues. The CDR3 nucleotides read TGTGCCAGCAGTTTCGGGCGGGGGGCCACAGATACGCAGTATTTT. It is translated as CASSFGRGATDTQYF.

Turning to this clonotype: The conserved phenylalanine or tryptophan is not found at the CDR3 terminus, so this likely reflects a read error. The chain employs TRBV18 and TRBJ1-2; D is ambiguous. Between the trimmed V and J ends, which lost 3 bases and 4 bases, there was a span of 18 bases. CDR3 length: 16 residues. Germline loops: CDR1 KGHSH, CDR2 LQKENI. DNA for the CDR3: TGTGCCAGCTCACCCACGTCCGGACGGACCCTCTATGGCTACACCTCC. Amino acids: CASSPTSGRTLYGYTS.

This clonotype has a count of ten or more. This sequence joins TRBV12-5 and TRBJ2-7, with 9 bases that match TRBD2. V shed 4 bases and J 3 bases; nucleotides not matched to a gene: 13. The CDR3 covers 17 residues. The V gene's germline CDR1 is LGHNT and CDR2 FRNRAP. The CDR3 DNA is TGTGCTAGTGGTTACACCAACCCCGGGACTAGCTACTACGAGCAGTACTTC. This encodes CASGYTNPGTSYYEQYF.

The chain joins TRBV4-1 to TRBJ2-5, with 11 bases matching TRBD2. Germline V gene lookup returns CDR1 MGHRA and CDR2 YSYEKL. CDR3 length: 16 amino acids. V was clipped by 1 base and J by 4 bases; unmatched bases: 5. CDR3 sequence: CASSQVPGLAAETQYF. CDR3 nucleotides: TGCGCCAGCAGCCAAGTTCCGGGACTAGCGGCAGAGACCCAGTACTTC.

This clonotype was detected many times. V usage is TRBV30 and J usage is TRBJ1-6; D not resolved. This CDR3 is built from 12 residues. Germline values: CDR1 GTSNPN, CDR2 SVGIG (reference sequence). V was cut by 2 bases and J by 7 bases, with 6 bases left in between. CDR3 sequence: CAWSYMNSPLHF. In DNA form, the CDR3 reads TGTGCCTGGAGTTACATGAATTCACCCCTCCACTTT.

This clonotype was counted at least ten times. The V and J genes are TRBV2 and TRBJ1-2; D call uncertain. Trimming pared 2 bases from V and 2 bases from J, leaving 9 bases between. Germline CDR1 SNHLY, CDR2 FYNNEI. The CDR3 is made up of 14 amino acids. The CDR3 DNA follows: TGTGCCAGCAGTGAACTGGGTGGCAACTATGGCTACACCTTC. This translates into CASSELGGNYGYTF.

The chain employs TRBV12-3 or TRBV12-4 and TRBJ1-1; D is unclear. The CDR3 totals 14 residues. V was pared by 3 bases and J by 0 bases, with 8 bases between. CDR3 sequence: CASSFKVLNTEAFF. The CDR3 nucleotides are TGTGCCAGCAGTTTTAAGGTCCTGAACACTGAAGCTTTCTTT.

This clonotype was recorded many times. The chain employs TRBV10-3 and TRBJ2-5; 8 bases agree with TRBD1. The V gene's germline CDR1 is ENHRY and CDR2 SYGVKD. V shed 5 bases and J 4 bases; nucleotides not matched to a gene: 3. The CDR3 extends over 13 amino acids. CDR3 DNA: TGTGCCATCAGTTATCAGGGGGCAGAGACCCAGTACTTC. This codes for CAISYQGAETQYF.

The chain carries TRBV29-1 and TRBJ1-2; weak D call: TRBD1 (6 bases). Germline CDR1 reads SQVTM; CDR2 reads ANQGSEA. This CDR3 spans 13 amino acids. With 4 bases removed from V and 4 bases from J, the gap between germline ends came to 13 bases. In nucleotides, the CDR3 is TGCAGCGTTGCCACCGGGACACTCTATGGCTACACCTTC. Protein sequence: CSVATGTLYGYTF.

J is TRBJ2-7 and V is TRBV6-1, with 13 positions matching TRBD2. Trimming took 6 bases from V and 6 from J; bases not matched to a gene: 11. From germline, CDR1 is MNHNS and CDR2 SASEGT. The CDR3 totals 16 residues. The CDR3 loop reads CASSLLAGGSMVEQYF. CDR3 bases: TGTGCCAGCAGCCTACTAGCGGGAGGGAGCATGGTCGAGCAGTACTTC.

The table lists this clonotype with many counts. This rearrangement joins TRBV7-9 to TRBJ2-5; possible D gene TRBD1, 7 bases. This CDR3 spans 16 amino acids. Germline-derived CDR1 and CDR2 are SEHNR and FQNEAQ (reference sequence). V lost 1 base and J 5 bases, leaving 17 bases between the germline ends. CDR3 nucleotide sequence: TGTGCCAGCAGCTTAGGCTCCACAGGGGCGGGGGAGACCCAGTACTTC. As protein: CASSLGSTGAGETQYF.

This clonotype occurred many times. This rearrangement joins TRBV15 to TRBJ1-4, with D perhaps matching TRBD1 (6 bases). This CDR3 is 15 amino acids long. Trimming took off 0 bases at V and 8 bases at J, with 13 bases between the two ends. CDR1 and CDR2 (germline): LNHNV, YYDKDF (reference sequence). This CDR3 is CATSRDQGPKEKLFF. CDR3 DNA sequence: TGTGCCACCAGCAGAGATCAGGGGCCCAAGGAAAAACTGTTTTTT.

This clonotype was recorded many times. The junction and the germline gene differ at one end; a read error may be behind it. The chain uses TRBV27 and TRBJ1-2; possible D gene TRBD1, 5 bases. This CDR3 spans 13 amino acids. The germline CDR1 and CDR2 sequences are MNHEY and SMNVEV (reference sequence). CDR3 sequence reads: CASSLSDSYGYTF. The DNA of the CDR3 is TGTGCCAGCAGCTTATCAGACAGCTATGGCTACACCTTC.

V is TRBV12-5 and J is TRBJ2-3; D possibly corresponds to TRBD1 (7 bases). Germline CDR1 and CDR2: LGHNT and FRNRAP. This CDR3 spans 18 amino acids. V lost 3 bases to trimming and J lost 3 bases, with 22 bases between them. The CDR3 is CASGFLLTSPGGTDTQYF. CDR3 DNA: TGTGCTAGTGGTTTCCTACTCACCTCGCCAGGGGGGACAGATACGCAGTATTTT.

The chain recombines TRBV5-1 with TRBJ2-7, with 9 bases identical to TRBD2. This CDR3 spans 15 amino acids. With 2 bases clipped from V and 7 bases from J, the junction kept 10 bases outside the gene matches. CDR1 is SGHRS, CDR2 YFSETQ, per germline. CDR3 in amino acids: CASSLAGGPYAEQYF. For the CDR3, the DNA is TGCGCCAGCAGCTTAGCGGGGGGCCCCTACGCGGAGCAGTACTTC.

This clonotype was detected ten times or more. The DNA of the CDR3 is TGTGCCAGCAGCTACCGACAGGGAGGGCTTAATGAAAAACTGTTTTTT. This codes for CASSYRQGGLNEKLFF. V usage is TRBV5-5 and J usage is TRBJ1-4, with 7 bases matching TRBD1. Germline CDR1 reads SGHKS; CDR2 reads YYEKEE (reference sequence). This CDR3 has 16 amino acids. Trimming at V came to 3 bases and at J to 4 bases, leaving 9 bases not matched to a gene.

Only a few counts were recorded for this clonotype. The CDR3 sequence: CASSARGNTGELFF. In DNA form, the CDR3 reads TGTGCCAGCTCGGCCAGGGGGAACACCGGGGAGCTGTTTTTT. The chain is built from TRBV18 and TRBJ2-2; D possibly corresponds to TRBD1 (6 bases). The length of the CDR3 is 14 residues. V gave up 6 bases and J gave up 1 base, with 9 bases separating them. The germline gives CDR1 KGHSH, CDR2 LQKENI.

This clonotype was observed a few times. The chain joins TRBV7-2 to TRBJ2-3; D unclear. V was cut by 4 bases and J by 0 bases, with 11 bases left in between. This CDR3 spans 15 amino acids. Looked up from germline, CDR1 is SGHTA and CDR2 is FQGNSA. The CDR3 DNA reads TGTGCCAGCAGCTCCCACCTAAGCAGCACAGATACGCAGTATTTT. Translation gives CASSSHLSSTDTQYF.

At least ten counts were recorded for this clonotype. The junction differs from germline at one of its ends, possibly a read error. The chain combines TRBV11-3 with TRBJ2-2; 8 nucleotides align to TRBD1. The V gene's germline CDR1 is SGHNT and CDR2 YENEEA. The CDR3 has 16 residues. CDR3 coding DNA: TGTGCCAGCAGCTTAGATCCCGGACAGGGAACCGAGGAGCTGTTTTTT. The encoded protein is CASSLDPGQGTEELFF.

The CDR3 reads CASSQLAGSYEQYF. The CDR3 DNA sequence: TGTGCCAGCAGCCAGCTAGCGGGTTCCTACGAGCAGTACTTC. The V gene is TRBV14, the J gene TRBJ2-7; 8 nucleotides match TRBD2. The CDR3 length is 14 residues. CDR1 and CDR2 from the germline V gene are SGHDN and FVKESK. Losses at the gene ends were 3 bases for V and 1 base for J; bases not matched to a gene: 2.

This clonotype was recorded many times. The gene calls are TRBV27 and TRBJ2-4, with a possible D match to TRBD2 (5 bases). The CDR3 loop spans 14 amino acids. V shed 6 bases and J shed 1 base, with 10 bases lying between them. Germline CDR1 reads MNHEY; CDR2 reads SMNVEV (reference sequence). The CDR3 nucleotides read TGTGCCAGCAGCCCCGCTAGCGCCAAAAACATTCAGTACTTC. This codes for CASSPASAKNIQYF.

This clonotype has at least ten counts. The rearrangement uses TRBV12-3 or TRBV12-4 and TRBJ2-3, with 12 bases lining up with TRBD2. After removal of 6 bases from V and 7 bases from J, the junction contained 8 bases not matched to a gene. The CDR3 has 15 amino acids. The CDR3 here is CASSRTSGGTNTQYF. The CDR3 DNA sequence: TGTGCCAGCAGCCGAACTAGCGGGGGGACGAATACGCAGTATTTT.

For this clonotype: A single base separates this from a much larger clone, so it may be a read error. The chain carries TRBV2 and TRBJ1-1; 9 positions match TRBD1. The V segment lost 11 bases and the J segment 3 bases; nucleotides outside the gene matches: 7. Germline loops: CDR1 SNHLY, CDR2 FYNNEI. The CDR3 length is 13 residues. CDR3 sequence: CAGNRGLDTEAFF. CDR3 coding DNA: TGTGCCGGAAACAGGGGGCTGGACACTGAAGCTTTCTTT.